The 19 T cell receptor beta chains reported below all come from one sample, sequenced in a study of blood T cells in healthy people across ages. Primed by a sample-barcoded 5' primer and a J-beta primer mix, a second PCR proceeded for about 7 to 12 cycles. TCRdb ran MiXCR on the 5' RACE reads and lists one entry per CDR3 protein. The sample carries about 800,000 distinct CDR3 sequences, 58% recorded once. Sequenced sample: blood. The receptors were gathered from a young man in good health.

The genes are TRBV12-3 or TRBV12-4 and TRBJ2-7; the D gene is possibly TRBD1 (5 bases). Between the trimmed V and J ends, which lost 6 bases and 3 bases, there was a span of 18 bases. The CDR3 consists of 15 residues. The CDR3 spells CASSPTNSRDYEQYF. The CDR3 DNA sequence: TGTGCCAGCAGCCCCACGAATTCCAGGGACTACGAGCAGTACTTC.

V and J are TRBV20-1 and TRBJ2-4; no reliable D call. The J call could be wrong; TRBJ2-7 is a better fit for the DNA end. The CDR3 consists of 11 residues. Looked up from germline, CDR1 is DFQATT and CDR2 is SNEGSKA (reference sequence). CDR3 sequence: CSASQSYEQYF. CDR3 in DNA: TGCAGTGCTAGTCAGTCGTACGAGCAGTACTTC.

The chain links TRBV12-3 or TRBV12-4 to TRBJ2-1, with a possible D match to TRBD2 (7 bases). V was cut by 7 bases and J by 4 bases, with 20 bases left in between. CDR3 size: 16 residues. CDR3 residues: CASTKGGGQGYNEQFF. DNA for the CDR3: TGTGCCAGCACTAAAGGGGGGGGGCAGGGATACAATGAGCAGTTCTTC.

CDR3 coding DNA: TGTGCCAGCAGCCAAGCTTTAGGACGGGGACGGCTTCTGAACACTGAAGCTTTCTTT. Amino acids: CASSQALGRGRLLNTEAFF. The chain links TRBV3-1 to TRBJ1-1, with D possibly matching TRBD1 (5 bases). Germline V lookup: CDR1 LGHDT, CDR2 YNNKEL (reference sequence). V shed 1 base and J shed 0 bases, with 21 bases lying between them. This CDR3 spans 19 amino acids.

This clonotype was recorded a few times. This rearrangement joins TRBV3-1 to TRBJ2-1, with D unclear. The CDR3 has 17 residues. Germline CDR1 LGHDT, CDR2 YNNKEL (reference sequence). The V and J ends lost 1 base and 3 bases respectively, with 16 bases between them. The CDR3: CASSQGGLAVDYNEQFF. The CDR3 DNA follows: TGTGCCAGCAGCCAAGGGGGATTGGCAGTAGACTACAATGAGCAGTTCTTC.

This CDR3 is CATKESRYEQYF. CDR3 sequence (DNA): TGTGCCACCAAAGAGTCGAGGTACGAGCAGTACTTC. The chain combines TRBV6-2 or TRBV6-3 with TRBJ2-7; no clear D. Deletions cut 10 bases from V and 4 bases from J, with 14 bases between. Germline V gene lookup returns CDR1 MNHEY and CDR2 SVGEGT. CDR3 length: 12 amino acids.

The rearrangement uses TRBV7-9 and TRBJ2-1; possibly TRBD2 for D (5 bases). Germline V CDR1 and CDR2: SEHNR, FQNEAQ (reference sequence). CDR3 size: 14 residues. V shed 1 base and J shed 9 bases, with 13 bases lying between them. This chain's CDR3 is CASSLDTRDGEQFF. The CDR3 DNA sequence: TGTGCCAGCAGCTTAGACACCCGGGATGGTGAGCAGTTCTTC. Using reference TRBV7-9 and TRBJ2-1 for the parts outside the CDR3, the full variable domain is DTGVSQNPRHKITKRGQNVTFRCDPISEHNRLYWYRQTLGQGPEFLTYFQNEAQLEKSRLLSDRFSAERPKGSFSTLEIQRTEQGDSAMYLCASSLDTRDGEQFFGPGTRLTVL.

The genes are TRBV30 and TRBJ2-4; D tentatively reads TRBD1 or TRBD2 (5 bases each). The J call is in doubt because the DNA end fits TRBJ2-7 better. CDR1 is GTSNPN and CDR2 is SVGIG in the germline V gene (reference sequence). The length of the CDR3 is 13 residues. The CDR3 region has the DNA TGTGCCTGGAGTGTGGGGGAAAGGTACGAGCAGTACTTC. The encoded protein is CAWSVGERYEQYF.

The rearrangement links TRBV19 to TRBJ2-4; D is tentatively TRBD1 or TRBD2 (5 bases each). V was pared by 4 bases and J by 13 bases, with 23 bases between. Looked up from germline, CDR1 is LNHDA and CDR2 is SQIVND (reference sequence). This CDR3 is 15 amino acids long. The CDR3 coding sequence is TGTGCCAGTAGTACCACGGGCACGGGGCGGTGGGAGCAGTACTTC. This sequence encodes CASSTTGTGRWEQYF.

The V gene is TRBV5-1, the J gene TRBJ2-7; D tentatively reads TRBD1 or TRBD2 (5 bases each). This CDR3 has 15 amino acids. Trimming shortened V by 4 bases and J by 0 bases, and 14 bases separated the two germline ends. Germline-derived CDR1 and CDR2 are SGHRS and YFSETQ. The CDR3 region has the DNA TGCGCCAGCAGCACCCTAGGGACGGGCTCCTACGAGCAGTACTTC. Its protein product is CASSTLGTGSYEQYF. Full variable domain (missing parts from reference TRBV5-1 and TRBJ2-7): KAGVTQTPRYLIKTRGQQVTLSCSPISGHRSVSWYQQTPGQGLQFLFEYFSETQRNKGNFPGRFSGRQFSNSRSEMNVSTLELGDSALYLCASSTLGTGSYEQYFGPGTRLTVT.

This clonotype was detected ten times or more. This rearrangement joins TRBV10-3 to TRBJ2-2, with 8 bases aligning to TRBD1. The CDR3 spans 16 residues. Germline trimming cut 7 bases from V and 3 bases from J; bases unmatched to any gene: 10. CDR1 is ENHRY and CDR2 is SYGVKD in the germline V gene. This CDR3 reads CAIMIETGDHTGELFF. The CDR3, as DNA: TGTGCCATCATGATCGAGACAGGGGATCACACCGGGGAGCTGTTTTTT.

V is TRBV7-9 and J is TRBJ2-7, with 13 nucleotides matching TRBD2. Losses at the gene ends were 5 bases for V and 3 bases for J; bases not matched to a gene: 10. The germline gives CDR1 SEHNR, CDR2 FQNEAQ (reference sequence). The CDR3 is made up of 17 amino acids. The CDR3 DNA follows: TGTGCCAGCAGCCACGGGACTAGCGGGGCCTCCAGCTACGAGCAGTACTTC. Translation: CASSHGTSGASSYEQYF. Full variable domain (rest looked up from reference TRBV7-9 and TRBJ2-7): DTGVSQNPRHKITKRGQNVTFRCDPISEHNRLYWYRQTLGQGPEFLTYFQNEAQLEKSRLLSDRFSAERPKGSFSTLEIQRTEQGDSAMYLCASSHGTSGASSYEQYFGPGTRLTVT.

The chain carries TRBV4-3 and TRBJ2-7; a weak D match, TRBD1 (5 bases). The V gene lost 1 base and the J gene lost 3 bases, with 13 bases spanning the gap. This CDR3 spans 15 amino acids. The germline V gene encodes CDR1 LGHNA and CDR2 YSLEER. The CDR3 sequence is CASSQGTTYYYEQYF. The CDR3 DNA follows: TGCGCCAGCAGCCAAGGGACAACCTATTACTACGAGCAGTACTTC.

The V and J genes are TRBV28 and TRBJ2-7; the D gene is possibly TRBD1 (6 bases). The CDR3 length is 16 residues. The V end lost 10 bases, the J end lost 4 bases, and 26 bases lay between the germline ends. The V gene's germline CDR1 is MDHEN and CDR2 SYDVKM. CDR3 coding DNA: TGTGCCACCATGCGTACCGGGACAAGCAATACGTACGAGCAGTACTTC. Amino acid sequence: CATMRTGTSNTYEQYF.

The chain employs TRBV28 and TRBJ1-2, with D hard to call. V lost 4 bases and J 6 bases, leaving 6 bases between the germline ends. Looked up from germline, CDR1 is MDHEN and CDR2 is SYDVKM. The length of the CDR3 is 11 residues. The CDR3 coding sequence is TGTGCCAGCAGTTCCTCCAATGGCTACACCTTC. Its translation is CASSSSNGYTF.

V is TRBV7-6 and J is TRBJ1-6; possibly TRBD1 for D (5 bases). The germline V gene encodes CDR1 SGHVS and CDR2 FNYEAQ. The CDR3 spans 16 residues. Trimming stripped 1 base from V and 10 bases from J, with 17 bases between. The CDR3 protein is CASSLGQGGKGSPLHF. The CDR3 DNA reads TGTGCCAGCAGCTTAGGGCAGGGAGGGAAAGGGTCACCCCTCCACTTT.

The table lists this clonotype with a few counts. This chain uses TRBV11-2 with TRBJ1-1, with a possible D match to TRBD1 (5 bases). V lost 5 bases to trimming and J lost 5 bases, with 12 bases between them. The CDR3 has 13 amino acids. Looked up from germline, CDR1 is SGHAT and CDR2 is FQNNGV. The CDR3 region is CASSVEGHTEAFF. The DNA for the CDR3 is TGTGCCAGCAGCGTGGAGGGGCATACTGAAGCTTTCTTT.

This clonotype was seen only a few times. This chain links TRBV29-1 with TRBJ2-3, with D unclear. V gave up 5 bases and J gave up 6 bases, with 6 bases separating them. CDR1 SQVTM and CDR2 ANQGSEA come from the germline V gene. The CDR3 totals 10 residues. DNA of the CDR3: TGCAGCGTTCGGCCGGATACGCAGTATTTT. Translation: CSVRPDTQYF.

This clonotype has a handful of counts. CDR3 bases: TGTGCCAGCAGTTCTTTTCCGTACGAGCAGTACTTC. Encoded protein: CASSSFPYEQYF. The rearrangement joins TRBV28 to TRBJ2-5; D is unclear. The J call is in doubt because the DNA end fits TRBJ2-7 better. CDR1 and CDR2 (germline): MDHEN, SYDVKM. The CDR3 contains 12 residues.